This record looks at one TCR beta chain sequence and its context. The target of this receptor is not known. The input lacks base qualities; no much larger clone sits a single base away. This sample stems from a study of vaccination effects on CD4 cells after COVID-19 (dated 2022 in TCRdb). The study in broad terms: Post-vaccine samples across the study were collected a median of 72 days after the second dose, with a range of 14 to 241. SARS-CoV-2 spike-specific CD4+ TCR repertoires from before and after mRNA vaccination were compared in COVID-19 convalescent patients and in infection-naive vaccine recipients. Altogether, some ten COVID-19 convalescent patients and several SARS-CoV-2-naive healthy vaccine recipients made up the full study. The Oncomine TCR Beta short-read assay on an Illumina iSeq 100 was used to sequence cultures from other donors in the study.

Broader findings and caveats from the paper: Marked clonal contraction was observed in both infection-induced and vaccine-induced clones at late post-vaccination timepoints, consistent with waning T cell responses. In healthy vaccine recipients, vaccine-induced clones were almost all SARS-CoV-2 mono-reactive, with only 1 of 255 cross-reactive with common cold coronaviruses. Only a small number of convalescent patients were included, and no early post-infection timepoints were available, which limited the study.

The library came from the immunoSEQ multiplex PCR assay. DNA from the cultured, isolated CD4+ T cells was subjected to TCR beta CDR3 sequencing. The authors processed their data as follows. Non-productive TCR sequences were removed, reads were trimmed to the CDR3 region, and CDR3s of at least 7 amino acids were retained. Antigen-specific clonotypes were identified with the MANAFEST web app by comparing expansion in peptide wells against reference cultures. To be called positive, a clone needed expansion at FDR<0.05 compared with the reference and with all other wells, an odds ratio greater than 5, and a frequency greater than 0.1% in two replicate wells. Clonotypes significantly expanded in SARS-CoV-2 spike wells and in at least one common cold coronavirus spike condition were defined as cross-reactive. CDR3 similarity was assessed by Levenshtein distance using the stringdist R package, and unrooted trees were constructed with ape in R 3.6.1. The table comes from immuneACCESS by way of TCRdb, which keeps in-frame sequences with V and J called. Part of the clones is missing from these tables; in studies checked, under half for an unresolved V gene and the rest for unknown reasons. That table supplies the V and J calls and clone size; D and trimming were determined from the DNA. This sample lists about 24,000 clones; around four fifths were detected once. The ten largest clones add up to around 25% of the sample.

The ViraFEST assay stimulated PBMC with viral peptide pools and then used TCR sequencing to identify antigen-specific CD4+ T cell clonotypes by expansion. After around eleven days of culture, CD4+ T cells were isolated with the EasySep CD4+ T cell isolation kit. Two doses of either the BNT162b2 or the mRNA-1273 mRNA SARS-CoV-2 vaccine were administered to participants. Negative nucleocapsid antibody results before and after vaccination confirmed that the healthy vaccine recipients had no prior SARS-CoV-2 infection. Each well held two million PBMC cultured in IMDM containing roughly 5% human AB serum, 10 IU/ml IL-2 and gentamicin, along with roughly 10 ug/ml peptides. On days 3 and 7, half of the culture medium was replaced with fresh IL-2-containing medium. Unless noted otherwise, every peptide stimulation condition was grown in triplicate wells. PBMC were separated from whole blood using Ficoll-Paque Plus gradient centrifugation and were then either cryopreserved at -140C or used fresh. The overlapping peptide pools covered the spike proteins of SARS-CoV-2 as well as those of the common cold coronaviruses HCoV-NL63, HCoV-OC43 and HCoV-229E. The QIAamp micro DNA kit was used to extract genomic DNA from the cultured CD4+ T cells.

V and J are truncated by 4 bases and 5 bases respectively, leaving an intervening sequence of 8 bases. The germline V gene provides CDR1 ENHRY and CDR2 SYGVKD. The CDR3 has 13 amino acids, counting the end cysteine and phenylalanine. Just CDR3 DNA is preserved here, 39 bases in frame from base 1. The sequenced sample was CD4+ T cells from PBMCs cultured with HCoV-NL63 spike peptides, obtained after COVID-19 vaccination. The cell subset or site label on this specimen signifies: HCoV-NL63 spike overlapping peptide pool stimulation. The source of this sequence is a human donor who received a COVID-19 vaccine. This chain joins TRBV10-3 to TRBJ1-4, with a tentative D gene TRBD1 over 5 matching bases. The CDR3 corresponds to CAISGGGNEKLFF. The DNA is as follows: TGTGCCATCAGTGGGGGGGGGAATGAAAAACTGTTTTTT.